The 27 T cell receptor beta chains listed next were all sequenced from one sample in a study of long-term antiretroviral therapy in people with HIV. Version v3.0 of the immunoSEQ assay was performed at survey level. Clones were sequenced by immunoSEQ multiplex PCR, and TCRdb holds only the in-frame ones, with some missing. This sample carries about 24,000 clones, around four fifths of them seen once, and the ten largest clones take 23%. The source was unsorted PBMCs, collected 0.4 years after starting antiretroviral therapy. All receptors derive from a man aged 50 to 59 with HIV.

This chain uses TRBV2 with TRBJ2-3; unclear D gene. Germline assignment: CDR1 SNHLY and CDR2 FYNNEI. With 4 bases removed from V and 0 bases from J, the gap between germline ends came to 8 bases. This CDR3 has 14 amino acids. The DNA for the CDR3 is TGTGCCAGCAGTGTTCAGCAGAGCACAGATACGCAGTATTTT. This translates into CASSVQQSTDTQYF.

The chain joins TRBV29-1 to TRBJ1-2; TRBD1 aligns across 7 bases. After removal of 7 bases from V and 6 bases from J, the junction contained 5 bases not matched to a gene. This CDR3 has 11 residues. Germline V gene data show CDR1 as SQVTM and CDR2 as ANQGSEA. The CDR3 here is CSATGANGYTF. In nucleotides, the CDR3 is TGCAGCGCCACAGGGGCTAATGGCTACACCTTC.

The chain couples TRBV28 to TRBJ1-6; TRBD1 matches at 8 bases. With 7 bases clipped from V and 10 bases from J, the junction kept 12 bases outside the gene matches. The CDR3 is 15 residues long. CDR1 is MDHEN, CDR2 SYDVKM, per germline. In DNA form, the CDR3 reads TGTGCCAGCAAAGGCTCGACAGGGGAGTTGTCACCCCTCCACTTT. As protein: CASKGSTGELSPLHF.

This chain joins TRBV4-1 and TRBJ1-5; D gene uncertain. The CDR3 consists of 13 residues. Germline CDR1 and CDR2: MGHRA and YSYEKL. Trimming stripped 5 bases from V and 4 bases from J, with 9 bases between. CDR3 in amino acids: CASSGERNQPQHF. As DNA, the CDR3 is TGCGCCAGCAGCGGGGAAAGAAATCAGCCCCAGCATTTT.

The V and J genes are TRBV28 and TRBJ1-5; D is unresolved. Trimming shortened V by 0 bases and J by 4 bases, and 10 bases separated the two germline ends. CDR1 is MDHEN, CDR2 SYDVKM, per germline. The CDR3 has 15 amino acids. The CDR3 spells CASSLWSGDNQPQHF. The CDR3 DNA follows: TGTGCCAGCAGTTTATGGTCCGGGGATAATCAGCCCCAGCATTTT.

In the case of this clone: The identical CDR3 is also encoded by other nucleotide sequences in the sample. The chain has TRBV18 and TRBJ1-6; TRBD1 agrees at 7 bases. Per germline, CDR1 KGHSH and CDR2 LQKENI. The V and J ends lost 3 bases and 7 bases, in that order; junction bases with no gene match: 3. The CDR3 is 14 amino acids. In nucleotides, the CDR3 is TGTGCCAGCTCACCGGCGGGACAGAATTCACCCCTCCACTTT. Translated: CASSPAGQNSPLHF.

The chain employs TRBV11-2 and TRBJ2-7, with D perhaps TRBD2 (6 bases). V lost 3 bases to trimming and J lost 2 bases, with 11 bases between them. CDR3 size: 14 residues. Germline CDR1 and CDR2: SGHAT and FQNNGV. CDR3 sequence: CASSFPGVPYEQYF. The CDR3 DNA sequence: TGTGCCAGCAGCTTTCCGGGGGTTCCCTACGAGCAGTACTTC.

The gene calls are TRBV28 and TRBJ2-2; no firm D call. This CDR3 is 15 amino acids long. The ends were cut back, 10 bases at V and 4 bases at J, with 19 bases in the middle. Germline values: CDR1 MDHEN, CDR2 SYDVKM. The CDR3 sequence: CATHARVFSTGELFF. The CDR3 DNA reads TGTGCCACCCACGCTCGGGTGTTTAGCACCGGGGAGCTGTTTTTT.

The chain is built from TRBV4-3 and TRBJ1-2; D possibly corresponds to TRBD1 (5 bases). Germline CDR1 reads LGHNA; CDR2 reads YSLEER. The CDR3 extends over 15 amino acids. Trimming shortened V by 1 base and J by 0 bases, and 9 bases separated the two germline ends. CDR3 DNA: TGCGCCAGCAGCCAAGTTACAGGTGCTAACTATGGCTACACCTTC. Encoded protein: CASSQVTGANYGYTF.

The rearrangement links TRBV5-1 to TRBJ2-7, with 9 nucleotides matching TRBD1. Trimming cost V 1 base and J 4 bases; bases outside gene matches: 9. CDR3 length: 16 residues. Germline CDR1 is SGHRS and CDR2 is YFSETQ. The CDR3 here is CASSLHWDRESYEQYF. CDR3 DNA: TGCGCCAGCAGCTTGCACTGGGACAGGGAGTCTTACGAGCAGTACTTC.

The CDR3 is CASSQEGDLGGYTF. CDR3 sequence (DNA): TGTGCCAGCAGCCAAGAAGGGGATCTAGGTGGCTACACCTTC. The chain couples TRBV6-5 to TRBJ1-2; D possibly corresponds to TRBD1 (5 bases). Trimming pared 6 bases from V and 7 bases from J, leaving 18 bases between. This CDR3 is built from 14 residues. Per germline, CDR1 MNHEY and CDR2 SVGAGI.

The CDR3: CAWSTLGIPGGYTF. In DNA form, the CDR3 reads TGTGCCTGGAGCACGCTGGGGATCCCAGGTGGCTACACCTTC. The rearrangement uses TRBV30 and TRBJ1-2; no clear D gene. Trimming stripped 3 bases from V and 7 bases from J, with 18 bases between. The CDR3 totals 14 residues. Germline CDR1 reads GTSNPN; CDR2 reads SVGIG (reference sequence).

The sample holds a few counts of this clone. CDR3 protein: CASSDVGRAGQPQHF. The CDR3 nucleotides are TGTGCCAGCAGTGACGTGGGCAGGGCGGGTCAGCCCCAGCATTTT. This chain uses TRBV6-1 with TRBJ1-5; TRBD1 is a possible D gene (5 bases). The CDR3 is made up of 15 amino acids. Germline CDR1 is MNHNS and CDR2 is SASEGT. Trimming cost V 3 bases and J 6 bases, with 15 bases left between them.

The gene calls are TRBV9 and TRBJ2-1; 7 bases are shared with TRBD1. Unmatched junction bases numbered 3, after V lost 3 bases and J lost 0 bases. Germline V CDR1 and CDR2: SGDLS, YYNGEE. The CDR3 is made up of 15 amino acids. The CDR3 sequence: CASSETGVSYNEQFF. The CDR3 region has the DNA TGTGCCAGCAGCGAAACAGGGGTCTCCTACAATGAGCAGTTCTTC.

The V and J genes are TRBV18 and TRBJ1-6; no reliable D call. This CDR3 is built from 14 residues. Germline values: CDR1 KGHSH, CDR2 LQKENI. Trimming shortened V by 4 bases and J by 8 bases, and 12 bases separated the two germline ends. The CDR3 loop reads CASSLRTADSPLHF. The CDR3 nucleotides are TGTGCCAGCTCACTTAGGACCGCAGATTCACCCCTCCACTTT.

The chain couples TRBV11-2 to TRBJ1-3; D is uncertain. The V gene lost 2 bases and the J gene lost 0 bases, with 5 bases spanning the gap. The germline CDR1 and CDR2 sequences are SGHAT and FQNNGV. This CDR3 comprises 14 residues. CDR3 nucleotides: TGTGCCAGCAGCTTAACGGGCTCTGGAAACACCATATATTTT. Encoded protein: CASSLTGSGNTIYF.

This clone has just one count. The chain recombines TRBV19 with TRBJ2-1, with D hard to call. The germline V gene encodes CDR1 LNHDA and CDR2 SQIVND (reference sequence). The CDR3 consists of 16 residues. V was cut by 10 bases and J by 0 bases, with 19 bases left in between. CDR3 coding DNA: TGTGCCACCATTAGTAGGAATAGCAGCTCCTACAATGAGCAGTTCTTC. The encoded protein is CATISRNSSSYNEQFF.

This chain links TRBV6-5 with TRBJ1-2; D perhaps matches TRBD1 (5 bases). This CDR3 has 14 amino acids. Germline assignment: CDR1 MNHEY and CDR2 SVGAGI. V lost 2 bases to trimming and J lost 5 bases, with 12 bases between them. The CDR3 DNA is TGTGCCAGCAGTTACCGCGGGGGGACTTATGGCTACACCTTC. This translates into CASSYRGGTYGYTF.

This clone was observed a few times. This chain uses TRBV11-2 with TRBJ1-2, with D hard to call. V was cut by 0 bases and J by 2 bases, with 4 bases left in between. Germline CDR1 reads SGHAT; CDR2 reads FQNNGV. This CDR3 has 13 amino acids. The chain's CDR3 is CASSLDRNYGYTF. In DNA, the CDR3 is TGTGCCAGCAGCTTAGACAGGAACTATGGCTACACCTTC.

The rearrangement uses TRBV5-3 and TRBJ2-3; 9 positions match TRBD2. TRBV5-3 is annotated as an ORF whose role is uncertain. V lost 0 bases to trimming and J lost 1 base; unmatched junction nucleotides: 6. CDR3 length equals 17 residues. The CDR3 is CARSLGLAGSRTDTQYF. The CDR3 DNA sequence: TGTGCCAGAAGCTTGGGGCTAGCGGGGAGCCGCACAGATACGCAGTATTTT.

CDR3 residues: CASSFGLAFSYEQYF. CDR3 DNA sequence: TGCGCCAGCAGCTTCGGACTAGCGTTCTCCTACGAGCAGTACTTC. The chain links TRBV5-1 to TRBJ2-7; TRBD2 aligns across 9 bases. The ends lost 2 bases at V and 0 bases at J; junction bases unmatched: 3. CDR3 length equals 15 residues. The V gene's germline CDR1 is SGHRS and CDR2 YFSETQ. The full variable domain, rest sourced from reference TRBV5-1 and TRBJ2-7, is KAGVTQTPRYLIKTRGQQVTLSCSPISGHRSVSWYQQTPGQGLQFLFEYFSETQRNKGNFPGRFSGRQFSNSRSEMNVSTLELGDSALYLCASSFGLAFSYEQYFGPGTRLTVT.

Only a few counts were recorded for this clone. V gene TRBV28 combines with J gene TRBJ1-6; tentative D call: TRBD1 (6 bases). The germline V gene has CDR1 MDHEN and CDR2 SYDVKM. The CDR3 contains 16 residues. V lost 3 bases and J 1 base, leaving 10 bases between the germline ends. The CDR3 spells CASSFVRGSYNSPLHF. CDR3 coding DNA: TGTGCCAGCAGTTTTGTCAGGGGTTCCTATAATTCACCCCTCCACTTT.

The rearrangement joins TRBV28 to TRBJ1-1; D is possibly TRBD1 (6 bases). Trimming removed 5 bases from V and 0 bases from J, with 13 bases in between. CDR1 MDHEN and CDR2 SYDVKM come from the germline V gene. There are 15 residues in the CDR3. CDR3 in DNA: TGTGCCAGCAGTCCAATCACAGGGCTGAACACTGAAGCTTTCTTT. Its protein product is CASSPITGLNTEAFF.

The CDR3 loop is CASSADAQGNNYGYTF. The CDR3 nucleotides are TGTGCCAGTAGTGCCGACGCACAGGGGAATAACTATGGCTACACCTTC. The genes are TRBV19 and TRBJ1-2; TRBD1 agrees at 7 bases. Looked up from germline, CDR1 is LNHDA and CDR2 is SQIVND (reference sequence). This CDR3 is 16 amino acids long. The junction had 10 bases not matched to a gene; V was cut back by 5 bases and J by 1 base.

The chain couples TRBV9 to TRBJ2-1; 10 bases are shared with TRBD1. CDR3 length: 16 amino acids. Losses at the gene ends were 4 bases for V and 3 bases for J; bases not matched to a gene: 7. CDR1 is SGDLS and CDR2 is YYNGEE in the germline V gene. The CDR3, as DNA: TGTGCCAGCAGCATCGGGACAGGGGAGATCTACAATGAGCAGTTCTTC. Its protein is CASSIGTGEIYNEQFF.

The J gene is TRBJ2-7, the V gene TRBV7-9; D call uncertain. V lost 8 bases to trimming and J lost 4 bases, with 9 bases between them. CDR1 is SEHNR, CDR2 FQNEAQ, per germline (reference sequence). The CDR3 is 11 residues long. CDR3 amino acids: CASGIGYEQYF. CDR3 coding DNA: TGTGCCAGCGGAATAGGGTACGAGCAGTACTTC.

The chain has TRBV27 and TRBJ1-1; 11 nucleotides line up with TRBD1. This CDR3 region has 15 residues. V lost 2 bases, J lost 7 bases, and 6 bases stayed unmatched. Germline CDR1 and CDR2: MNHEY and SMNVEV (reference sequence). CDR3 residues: CASSLGTGGKNEAFF. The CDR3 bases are TGTGCCAGCAGTTTAGGGACAGGGGGAAAAAATGAAGCTTTCTTT.